Presented here are 22 T cell receptor beta chains from one specimen sequenced in a study of Ad26.COV2.S vaccination and SARS-CoV-2 variants. Assay: immunoSEQ multiplex PCR; the TCRdb copy retains only in-frame clones and omits some. The table records 350,000 to 500,000 clones, 90% of them present only once. Indicated treatment: roughly 19 received Ad26.COV2.S at low or high dose, single or two shots; about 5 received placebo; per-sample allocation not given. Samples came from day 63 after the first vaccine or placebo injection. Sample: peripheral blood, taken in a trial of Ad26.COV2.S vaccine versus placebo. Receptors were obtained from a person between 18 and 59 years old who received the Ad26.COV2.S COVID-19 vaccine or a placebo.

This clone is a singleton in its sample. The chain links TRBV4-3 to TRBJ2-1; 7 nucleotides agree with TRBD2. CDR1 is LGHNA, CDR2 YSLEER, per germline. V shed 1 base and J 6 bases; nucleotides not matched to a gene: 0. The CDR3 runs to 13 residues. The CDR3 bases are TGCGCCAGCAGCCAAGGCGGGAGCAATGAGCAGTTCTTC. This gives the protein CASSQGGSNEQFF.

This clone has just one count. V and J are TRBV7-9 and TRBJ2-5; perhaps TRBD2 as D (5 bases). Germline V gives CDR1 SEHNR, CDR2 FQNEAQ (reference sequence). The length of the CDR3 is 13 residues. Trimming took 5 bases from V and 5 from J, leaving 12 bases between them. CDR3 protein: CASSLAPGETQYF. The CDR3 bases are TGTGCCAGCAGCCTCGCCCCGGGGGAGACCCAGTACTTC.

Written as DNA, the CDR3 is TGCGCCAGCAGCCAAGAAGGGTGGCGGGATACGCAGTATTTT. Its protein product is CASSQEGWRDTQYF. The chain recombines TRBV4-3 with TRBJ2-3; no definite D call. Germline CDR1 and CDR2: LGHNA and YSLEER. This CDR3 region has 14 residues. The ends were cut back, 0 bases at V and 6 bases at J, with 10 bases in the middle.

V gene TRBV27 combines with J gene TRBJ2-7; D is ambiguous. Looked up from germline, CDR1 is MNHEY and CDR2 is SMNVEV (reference sequence). Trimming shortened V by 6 bases and J by 2 bases, and 14 bases separated the two germline ends. The CDR3 totals 14 residues. For the CDR3, the DNA is TGTGCCAGCAGCCATGGAACAGATACCTACGAGCAGTACTTC. Its protein product is CASSHGTDTYEQYF.

The chain employs TRBV28 and TRBJ1-2, with D possibly being TRBD1 (5 bases). CDR1 and CDR2 from the germline V gene are MDHEN and SYDVKM. The CDR3 covers 17 residues. The V end lost 4 bases, the J end lost 4 bases, and 22 bases lay between the germline ends. The CDR3 region has the DNA TGTGCCAGCAGTTCCGTTACTATCCTGACAGAGTTCTATGGCTACACCTTC. Its protein product is CASSSVTILTEFYGYTF.

This chain uses TRBV2 with TRBJ2-3; D remains ambiguous. Germline CDR1 and CDR2: SNHLY and FYNNEI. This CDR3 is built from 12 residues. V lost 7 bases to trimming and J lost 2 bases, with 7 bases between them. Here the CDR3 DNA reads TGTGCCAGCAACCGAAACACAGATACGCAGTATTTT. This codes for CASNRNTDTQYF.

This clone was seen just once. The chain uses TRBV29-1 and TRBJ2-7; TRBD1 agrees at 7 bases. Trimming removed 7 bases from V and 1 base from J; junction bases left unmatched: 4. Germline CDR1 and CDR2: SQVTM and ANQGSEA. The CDR3 is made up of 12 amino acids. In DNA form, the CDR3 reads TGCAGCGCCTGGGACAGTTCCTACGAGCAGTACTTC. This translates into CSAWDSSYEQYF.

This rearrangement joins TRBV29-1 to TRBJ2-5; 9 nucleotides line up with TRBD1. The CDR3 consists of 12 residues. Germline V lookup: CDR1 SQVTM, CDR2 ANQGSEA. With 6 bases clipped from V and 4 bases from J, the junction kept 3 bases outside the gene matches. The CDR3 protein is CSVMTGGETQYF. As DNA, the CDR3 is TGCAGCGTGATGACAGGGGGAGAGACCCAGTACTTC.

This clone was seen once. The chain couples TRBV18 to TRBJ1-1, with D possibly matching TRBD1 (5 bases). From germline, CDR1 is KGHSH and CDR2 LQKENI. Trimming took off 3 bases at V and 6 bases at J, with 8 bases between the two ends. The CDR3 has 12 amino acids. CDR3 residues: CASSPGEAEAFF. The CDR3 DNA reads TGTGCCAGCTCACCGGGGGAGGCTGAAGCTTTCTTT.

This clone has just one count. This sequence joins TRBV19 and TRBJ2-7; the D call may be TRBD1 or TRBD2 (6 bases each). Trimming left V 1 base short and J 1 base short, with 14 bases between. This CDR3 region has 16 residues. Germline values: CDR1 LNHDA, CDR2 SQIVND (reference sequence). The DNA for the CDR3 is TGTGCCAGTAGTATAGCCCTCAGGGGAGGATCCTACGAGCAGTACTTC. Translated, it gives CASSIALRGGSYEQYF.

This clone came up a few times. This rearrangement joins TRBV10-3 to TRBJ2-7; D is tentatively TRBD1 or TRBD2 (6 bases each). Germline loops: CDR1 ENHRY, CDR2 SYGVKD. Trimming cost V 8 bases and J 2 bases, with 19 bases left between them. There are 15 residues in the CDR3. The CDR3 DNA reads as TGTGCCATCGGCCCGGGGGACACATCAACCTACGAGCAGTACTTC. Protein sequence: CAIGPGDTSTYEQYF.

This chain connects TRBV29-1 to TRBJ2-5; D may be TRBD2 (6 bases). V shed 2 bases and J shed 5 bases, with 9 bases lying between them. This CDR3 comprises 12 residues. Germline loops: CDR1 SQVTM, CDR2 ANQGSEA. CDR3 DNA: TGCAGCGTTGAAACGGGGGTGGAGACCCAGTACTTC. It is translated as CSVETGVETQYF.

The chain couples TRBV5-1 to TRBJ2-1; 7 positions agree with TRBD2. The germline V gene encodes CDR1 SGHRS and CDR2 YFSETQ. With 2 bases clipped from V and 9 bases from J, the junction kept 8 bases outside the gene matches. This CDR3 comprises 14 residues. CDR3 sequence: CASSLGTKEGEQFF. In DNA, the CDR3 is TGCGCCAGCAGCTTAGGGACTAAGGAGGGTGAGCAGTTCTTC.

This chain connects TRBV7-9 to TRBJ2-3, with D maybe TRBD2 (6 bases). The CDR3 sequence is 11 residues long. The V and J ends lost 7 bases and 5 bases respectively, with 7 bases between them. Germline lookup yields CDR1 SEHNR and CDR2 FQNEAQ (reference sequence). The CDR3 is CASKGLDTQYF. The CDR3 nucleotides read TGTGCCAGCAAGGGACTAGATACGCAGTATTTT.

The chain links TRBV30 to TRBJ1-6; weak D call: TRBD1 (5 bases). V was trimmed by 4 bases and J by 10 bases, leaving 14 bases between them. CDR3 length: 13 amino acids. Germline V lookup: CDR1 GTSNPN, CDR2 SVGIG (reference sequence). The chain's CDR3 is CAWTLAGNSPLHF. CDR3 nucleotide sequence: TGTGCCTGGACTCTGGCAGGGAACTCACCCCTCCACTTT.

The chain employs TRBV6-5 and TRBJ2-3; a possible D gene is TRBD1 (6 bases). This CDR3 is built from 13 residues. With 2 bases removed from V and 3 bases from J, the gap between germline ends came to 6 bases. Germline V gene lookup returns CDR1 MNHEY and CDR2 SVGAGI. The CDR3 spells CASSYRGTDTQYF. CDR3 DNA sequence: TGTGCCAGCAGTTACAGGGGGACAGATACGCAGTATTTT.

This chain uses TRBV6-5 with TRBJ2-1, with D tentatively TRBD2 (6 bases). Germline CDR1 and CDR2: MNHEY and SVGAGI. The CDR3 extends over 16 amino acids. Trimming removed 0 bases at V and 0 bases at J, with 9 bases between. The chain's CDR3 is CASSYSGGSSYNEQFF. The CDR3 DNA reads as TGTGCCAGCAGTTACTCGGGAGGTAGCTCCTACAATGAGCAGTTCTTC.

The chain recombines TRBV5-6 with TRBJ1-1, with TRBD1 matching over 9 bases. CDR1 is SGHDT, CDR2 YYEEEE, per germline. The CDR3 has 18 amino acids. Trimming cost V 4 bases and J 4 bases; bases outside gene matches: 17. The CDR3: CASSLPGQGFRRSTEAFF. The CDR3, as DNA: TGTGCCAGCAGCCTACCGGGACAGGGATTCAGGCGTAGCACTGAAGCTTTCTTT.

The chain recombines TRBV6-2 or TRBV6-3 with TRBJ1-5; TRBD1 might be the D (6 bases). The CDR3 is made up of 14 amino acids. Trimming pared 5 bases from V and 6 bases from J, leaving 14 bases between. Germline CDR1 reads MNHEY; CDR2 reads SVGEGT. The CDR3 DNA sequence: TGTGCCAGCAGTATAAAACAGGGAGGTCAGCCCCAGCATTTT. As protein: CASSIKQGGQPQHF.

The chain couples TRBV7-8 to TRBJ1-3; possibly TRBD1 for D (5 bases). Germline V gene sequence: CDR1 SGHVS, CDR2 FQNEAQ. This CDR3 contains 13 residues. Trimming took off 10 bases at V and 0 bases at J, with 10 bases between the two ends. In nucleotides, the CDR3 is TGTGCCACCCAGAGGGGCTCTGGAAACACCATATATTTT. Translating gives CATQRGSGNTIYF.

The rearrangement links TRBV29-1 to TRBJ2-2; D not certain. CDR1 is SQVTM, CDR2 ANQGSEA, per germline. The CDR3 sequence is 11 residues long. Trimming removed 0 bases at V and 6 bases at J, with 2 bases between. The DNA of the CDR3 is TGCAGCGTTGAAGACCCCGGGGAGCTGTTTTTT. Its protein product is CSVEDPGELFF.

With regard to this clone: Other DNA sequences in this specimen translate into the identical CDR3. The chain joins TRBV11-3 to TRBJ2-1; D gene uncertain. The germline gives CDR1 SGHNT, CDR2 YENEEA. This CDR3 has 12 residues. V lost 0 bases to trimming and J lost 7 bases, with 4 bases between them. The CDR3 sequence: CASSLEGNEQFF. CDR3 nucleotide sequence: TGTGCCAGCAGCTTAGAAGGGAATGAGCAGTTCTTC.